This T cell receptor (beta chain) came from a study of T cells expressing NK-cell markers. This CDR3 spans 15 amino acids. CDR1 LGHDT and CDR2 YNNKEL come from the germline V gene (reference sequence). With UMIs, 5'RACE template switching was used to make TCR beta cDNA. TCRdb processed the 5' RACE reads again and assigns one entry to each CDR3 protein, with no DNA. The listing records roughly 160,000 distinct CDR3 sequences. Sample: blood T cells: a sorted CD56 or NKG2C T cell subset, CD4+ or CD8+ T cells, or bulk PBMC T cells (not recorded which). The rearrangement joins TRBV3-1 to TRBJ2-5; the TRBD2 assignment by TCRdb is unverifiable without DNA. The TCR comes from a woman aged 18-69 years in good health. The CDR3 here is CASSPWAGGRETQYF.